This is a list of T cell receptor beta chains from one sample in a study of Graves' ophthalmopathy and Graves' hyperthyroidism. TCRdb reanalysed the multiplex PCR reads using MiXCR and keeps one entry per CDR3 protein. The table includes about 740,000 distinct CDR3 sequences, approximately 40% detected once. Sequencing input: peripheral blood. All receptors come from an adult man with Graves' ophthalmopathy. Each CDR3 is given with its conserved first and last residue. Fields, in order: V gene, J gene, D gene, clone size, CDR3 DNA, CDR3 protein. The D gene is left open where the match is weak. Only part of the rows carry a size: once, few, many, or a class if the clone is expanded.

TRBV29-1	TRBJ1-6	NA	NA	TGCAGCGTAGCCCTCGGGGGCTCCTATAATTCACCCCTCCACTTT	CSVALGGSYNSPLHF
TRBV25-1	TRBJ2-2	NA	NA	TGTGCCAGCAGCTTAACGGGCCGGGAGCCCTCCGGGGAGCTGTTTTTT	CASSLTGREPSGELFF
TRBV14	TRBJ1-2	NA	many	TGTGCCAGCAGCCAAGCCATGGACAGCGCACACGGCTACACCTTC	CASSQAMDSAHGYTF
TRBV7-7	TRBJ2-5	TRBD1	NA	TGTGCCAGCAGCTTAAGAAAAGGGGGCCCAGAAGAGACCCAGTACTTC	CASSLRKGGPEETQYF
TRBV20-1	TRBJ2-7	TRBD1	NA	TGCAGTGCTATCGGACAGGGCGGGCACGAGCAGTACTTC	CSAIGQGGHEQYF
TRBV7-9	TRBJ2-2	TRBD1	NA	TGTGCCAGCAGTCTCCGGACAGGGGGCCACGGGGAGCTGTTTTTT	CASSLRTGGHGELFF
TRBV25-1	TRBJ2-2	NA	NA	TGTGCCGGAAGAGACCAGAACACCGGGGAGCTGTTTTTT	CAGRDQNTGELFF
TRBV7-9	TRBJ2-7	NA	NA	TGCGCCAGCAGCCAGGGGGAGGGGGCGATCGAGCAGTACTTC	CASSQGEGAIEQYF
TRBV5-8	TRBJ1-3	NA	few	TGTGCCAGCAGCTTGCGGGGGGCTTCTGGAAACACCATATATTTT	CASSLRGASGNTIYF
TRBV20-1	TRBJ2-7	NA	NA	TGCAGTGCTAGAGAGCGCGGAGGGAGCTCCTACGAGCAGTACTTC	CSARERGGSSYEQYF
TRBV10-3	TRBJ2-7	TRBD2	many	TGTGCCATCAACCCGGAGGGCGGGAGTGCTTACGAGCAGTACTTC	CAINPEGGSAYEQYF
TRBV10-3	TRBJ2-7	NA	few	TGTGCCATCAGTGAGTCAAATTTCCAGGGGGGTCCTTACGAGCAGTACTTC	CAISESNFQGGPYEQYF
TRBV25-1	TRBJ1-2	NA	few	TGTGCCAGCGTTGGAGAGCGGTCGATTGGCTACACCTTC	CASVGERSIGYTF
TRBV25-1	TRBJ2-2	TRBD2	NA	TGTGCCCGCAGTGCTAGAGCGACCGGACTAGCGGGTAACACCGGGGAGCTGTTTTTT	CARSARATGLAGNTGELFF
TRBV20-1	TRBJ2-7	TRBD2	few	TGCAGTGCTAGCCTTATAGCGGGGCCGTACGAGCAGTACTTC	CSASLIAGPYEQYF
TRBV7-2	TRBJ2-7	TRBD2	many	TGTGCCAGCAGCTCGGGACTAGGGGTCTACGAGCAGTACTTC	CASSSGLGVYEQYF
TRBV7-2	TRBJ1-1	NA	many	TGTGCCAGCAGCTTAGGGTTCGGAGTAGGCACTGAAGCTTTCTTT	CASSLGFGVGTEAFF
TRBV6-5	TRBJ1-2	NA	NA	TGTGCCAGCAGTTACAGGCAGGGAAATGGCTACACCTTC	CASSYRQGNGYTF
TRBV2	TRBJ2-1	NA	NA	TGTGCCAGCAGTGAAGTACGAGGGAATGAGCAGTTCTTC	CASSEVRGNEQFF
TRBV7-9	TRBJ1-1	NA	NA	TGTGCCAGCAGCGTACCCGTTATGAACACTGAAGCTTTCTTT	CASSVPVMNTEAFF